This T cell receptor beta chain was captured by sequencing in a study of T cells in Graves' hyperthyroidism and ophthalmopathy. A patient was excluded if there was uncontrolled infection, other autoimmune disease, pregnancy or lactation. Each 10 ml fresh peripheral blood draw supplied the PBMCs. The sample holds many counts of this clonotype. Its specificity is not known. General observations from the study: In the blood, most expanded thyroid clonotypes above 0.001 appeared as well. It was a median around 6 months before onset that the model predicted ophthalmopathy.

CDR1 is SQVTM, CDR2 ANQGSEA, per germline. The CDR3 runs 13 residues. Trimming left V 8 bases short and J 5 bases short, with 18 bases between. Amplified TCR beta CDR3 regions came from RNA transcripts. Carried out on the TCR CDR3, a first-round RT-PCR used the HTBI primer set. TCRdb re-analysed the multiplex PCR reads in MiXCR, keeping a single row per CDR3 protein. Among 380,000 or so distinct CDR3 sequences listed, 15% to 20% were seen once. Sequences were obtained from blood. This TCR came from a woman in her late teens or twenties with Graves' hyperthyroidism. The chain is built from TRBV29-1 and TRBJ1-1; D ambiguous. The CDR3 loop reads CSFQGLRRTEAFF. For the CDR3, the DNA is TGCAGCTTCCAAGGACTTCGGAGAACTGAAGCTTTCTTT.